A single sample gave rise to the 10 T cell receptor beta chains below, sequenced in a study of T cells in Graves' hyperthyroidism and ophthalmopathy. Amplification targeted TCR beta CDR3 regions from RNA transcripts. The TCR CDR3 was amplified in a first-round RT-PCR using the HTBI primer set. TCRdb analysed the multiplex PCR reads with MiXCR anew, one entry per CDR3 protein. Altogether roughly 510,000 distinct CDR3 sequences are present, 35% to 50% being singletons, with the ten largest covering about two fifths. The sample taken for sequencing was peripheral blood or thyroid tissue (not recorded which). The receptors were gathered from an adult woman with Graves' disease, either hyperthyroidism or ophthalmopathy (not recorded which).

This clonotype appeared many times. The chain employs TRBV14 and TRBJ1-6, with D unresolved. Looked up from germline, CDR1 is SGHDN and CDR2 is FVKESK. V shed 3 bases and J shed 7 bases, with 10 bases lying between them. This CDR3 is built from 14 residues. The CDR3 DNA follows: TGTGCCAGCAGCCACTCGCCCGTGAATTCACCCCTCCACTTT. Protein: CASSHSPVNSPLHF.

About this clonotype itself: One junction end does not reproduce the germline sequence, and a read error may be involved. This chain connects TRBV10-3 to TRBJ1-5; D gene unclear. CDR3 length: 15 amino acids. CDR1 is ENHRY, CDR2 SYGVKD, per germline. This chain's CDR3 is CASSSRGTSNQPQHF. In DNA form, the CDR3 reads TGTGCCAGCAGTTCCCGGGGTACTAGCAATCAGCCCCAGCATTTT.

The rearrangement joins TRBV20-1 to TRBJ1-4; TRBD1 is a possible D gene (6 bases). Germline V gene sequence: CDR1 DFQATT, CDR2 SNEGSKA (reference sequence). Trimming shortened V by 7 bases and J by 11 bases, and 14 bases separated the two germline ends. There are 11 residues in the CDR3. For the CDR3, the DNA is TGCAGTGGGAGGAGGGGGACGAAACTGTTTTTT. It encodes CSGRRGTKLFF.

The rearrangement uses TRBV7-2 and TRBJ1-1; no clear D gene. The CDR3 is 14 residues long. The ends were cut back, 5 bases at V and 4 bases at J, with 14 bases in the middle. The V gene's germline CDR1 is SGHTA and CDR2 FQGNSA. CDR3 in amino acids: CASSEWAQSTEAFF. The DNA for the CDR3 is TGTGCCAGCAGCGAATGGGCCCAAAGCACTGAAGCTTTCTTT. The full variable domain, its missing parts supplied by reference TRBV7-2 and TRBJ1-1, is GAGVSQSPSNKVTEKGKDVELRCDPISGHTALYWYRQSLGQGLEFLIYFQGNSAPDKSGLPSDRFSAERTGGSVSTLTIQRTQQEDSAVYLCASSEWAQSTEAFFGQGTRLTVV.

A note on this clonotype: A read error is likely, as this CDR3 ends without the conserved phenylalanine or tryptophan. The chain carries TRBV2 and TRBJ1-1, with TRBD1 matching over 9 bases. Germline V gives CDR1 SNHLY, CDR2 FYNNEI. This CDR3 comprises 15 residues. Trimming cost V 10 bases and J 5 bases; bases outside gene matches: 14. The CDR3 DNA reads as TGTGCCAACAGCGAGATGGGACAGGGAATTACTGAAGCTTTCCTT. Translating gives CANSEMGQGITEAFL.

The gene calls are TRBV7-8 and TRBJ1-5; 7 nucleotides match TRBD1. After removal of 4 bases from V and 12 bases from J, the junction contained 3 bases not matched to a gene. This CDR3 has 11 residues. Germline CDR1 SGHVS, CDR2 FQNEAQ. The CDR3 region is CASSWGQNQHF. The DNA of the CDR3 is TGTGCCAGCAGCTGGGGACAGAACCAGCATTTT.

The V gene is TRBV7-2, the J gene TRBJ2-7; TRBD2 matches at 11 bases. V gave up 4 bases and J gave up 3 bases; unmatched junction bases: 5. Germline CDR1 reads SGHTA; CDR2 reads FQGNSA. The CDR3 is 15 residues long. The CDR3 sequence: CASSYRLAGGYEQYF. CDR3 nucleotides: TGTGCCAGCAGCTACCGCCTAGCGGGAGGCTACGAGCAGTACTTC.

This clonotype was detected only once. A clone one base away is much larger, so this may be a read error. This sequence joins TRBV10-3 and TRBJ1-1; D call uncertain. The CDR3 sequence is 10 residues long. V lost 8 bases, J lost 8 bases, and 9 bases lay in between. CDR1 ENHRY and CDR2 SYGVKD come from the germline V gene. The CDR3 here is CAIRTVEAFF. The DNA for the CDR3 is TGTGCCATCCGAACGGTGGAAGCTTTCTTT.

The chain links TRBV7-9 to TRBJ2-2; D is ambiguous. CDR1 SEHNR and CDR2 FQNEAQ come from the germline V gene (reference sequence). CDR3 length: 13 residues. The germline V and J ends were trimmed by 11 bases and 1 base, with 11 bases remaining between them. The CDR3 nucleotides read TGTGCCGGAAATCGAGGGAACACCGGGGAGCTGTTTTTT. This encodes CAGNRGNTGELFF.

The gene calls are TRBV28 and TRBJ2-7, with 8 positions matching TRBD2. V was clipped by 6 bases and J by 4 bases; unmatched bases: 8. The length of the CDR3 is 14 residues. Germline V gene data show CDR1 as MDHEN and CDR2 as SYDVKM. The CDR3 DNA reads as TGTGCCAGCAGCTCGGGGGGGAGGGCTTACGAGCAGTACTTC. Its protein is CASSSGGRAYEQYF.